This T cell receptor beta chain is drawn from a study of CD8+CD57+ T cells in acquired aplastic anemia. Findings and limits, study-wide: No significant difference in CD8+ Simpson's diversity was found between patients and controls.

All sequencing subjects had displayed CD8+CD57+ cell expansion on flow cytometry. In the case of this clonotype: Antigen unknown.

Genomic DNA provided the template from which TCR beta VDJ and CDR3 profiles were obtained. TCRdb reanalysed the reads using MiXCR and keeps one entry per CDR3 protein. Of a few hundred thousand distinct CDR3 sequences listed, approximately 58% were seen once; the top ten hold around 1.3%. Trimming shortened V by 7 bases and J by 3 bases, and 22 bases separated the two germline ends. The CDR3 covers 17 residues. CDR1 and CDR2 from the germline V gene are WSHSY and SAAADI. The receptor was derived from a human donor with aplastic anemia. The V and J genes are TRBV10-2 and TRBJ1-5; the D is unclear. The sequenced sample was sorted CD4+, CD8+, or CD8+CD57+ T cells (not recorded which) from PBMCs. CDR3 sequence: CASMEPSFDTYNQPQHF. The CDR3 bases are TGCGCCAGCATGGAGCCTTCCTTCGACACCTACAATCAGCCCCAGCATTTT.